This passage covers 25 T cell receptor beta chains from one sample sequenced in a study of blood T cell repertoires in COVID-19 (dated by TCRdb to 2018 to 2020). Library preparation used the immunoSEQ multiplex PCR assay. TCRdb limited this immuneACCESS table to in-frame rearrangements with V and J called. A share of clones is missing; checked studies link under half to unresolved V genes, and the rest is unexplained. The sample yields about 60,000 clones; over 80% were counted once. The leading ten clones occupy under 8.5% of the sample. Sequences were obtained from peripheral blood. These receptors originate from a human donor in a cohort sampled during active COVID-19.

The chain combines TRBV27 with TRBJ1-1; 8 bases agree with TRBD1. The CDR3 has 14 residues. CDR1 and CDR2 (germline): MNHEY, SMNVEV (reference sequence). The V gene end was trimmed by 3 bases and the J gene end by 6 bases; junction bases not matched to a gene: 6. The CDR3 sequence: CASSFGQGRAEAFF. The CDR3 bases are TGTGCCAGCAGTTTTGGACAGGGACGGGCTGAAGCTTTCTTT.

The chain employs TRBV10-3 and TRBJ1-1; D perhaps matches TRBD1 (6 bases). From germline, CDR1 is ENHRY and CDR2 SYGVKD. V lost 3 bases, J lost 1 base, and 9 bases lay in between. This CDR3 is 14 amino acids long. CDR3: CAISDGGQNTEAFF. The CDR3 DNA reads as TGTGCCATCAGTGATGGGGGCCAGAACACTGAAGCTTTCTTT.

CDR3 coding DNA: TGTGCCAGTACAGGGGGCAACGCAGCTTTCTTT. Translated, it gives CASTGGNAAFF. The chain carries TRBV19 and TRBJ1-1, with TRBD1 identical over 8 bases. Germline V gene lookup returns CDR1 LNHDA and CDR2 SQIVND (reference sequence). The CDR3 is made up of 11 amino acids. V trimming: 7 bases; J trimming: 10 bases; junction bases outside the gene matches: 5. Complete variable domain (other parts from reference TRBV19 and TRBJ1-1): DGGITQSPKYLFRKEGQNVTLSCEQNLNHDAMYWYRQDPGQGLRLIYYSQIVNDFQKGDIAEGYSVSREKKESFPLTVTSAQKNPTAFYLCASTGGNAAFFGQGTRLTVV.

This chain connects TRBV19 to TRBJ1-2; D is unresolved. Germline assignment: CDR1 LNHDA and CDR2 SQIVND (reference sequence). Trimming took 5 bases from V and 7 from J, leaving 8 bases between them. The CDR3 covers 11 residues. In nucleotides, the CDR3 is TGTGCCAGTAGTCGGGGAGGTGGCTACACCTTC. It codes for CASSRGGGYTF.

The count of this clone is one. The chain carries TRBV7-2 and TRBJ1-4; 7 positions match TRBD1. Trimming at V came to 3 bases and at J to 3 bases, leaving 4 bases not matched to a gene. The CDR3 length is 15 residues. Germline values: CDR1 SGHTA, CDR2 FQGNSA. CDR3 sequence: CASSFQQGSNEKLFF. The CDR3 DNA reads TGTGCCAGCAGCTTTCAACAGGGGTCTAATGAAAAACTGTTTTTT. The whole variable domain, filled in from reference TRBV7-2 and TRBJ1-4, reads GAGVSQSPSNKVTEKGKDVELRCDPISGHTALYWYRQSLGQGLEFLIYFQGNSAPDKSGLPSDRFSAERTGGSVSTLTIQRTQQEDSAVYLCASSFQQGSNEKLFFGSGTQLSVL.

This clone has a single count. In DNA, the CDR3 is TGTGCCAGCAGCCGGGGGGACTTTCACTACGAGCAGTACTTC. This sequence encodes CASSRGDFHYEQYF. The chain couples TRBV7-3 to TRBJ2-7, with 7 bases matching TRBD2. CDR3 length: 14 amino acids. Trimming cost V 5 bases and J 3 bases; bases outside gene matches: 7. Per the germline V gene, CDR1 is SGHTA and CDR2 is FQGTGA.

The chain is built from TRBV7-3 and TRBJ2-7, with 9 bases identical to TRBD1. V lost 4 bases to trimming and J lost 5 bases; unmatched junction nucleotides: 6. The CDR3 spans 14 residues. Germline V gene lookup returns CDR1 SGHTA and CDR2 FQGTGA. This chain's CDR3 is CASSYTGGGDEQYF. The CDR3 bases are TGTGCCAGCAGCTATACAGGGGGCGGAGACGAGCAGTACTTC.

The V gene is TRBV5-4, the J gene TRBJ2-7; 8 nucleotides line up with TRBD2. The V gene's germline CDR1 is SGHNT and CDR2 YYREEE (reference sequence). The CDR3 is 14 residues long. V lost 4 bases, J lost 4 bases, and 7 bases stayed unmatched. CDR3 DNA sequence: TGTGCCAGCAGCCGTCCGGGGGGGCTGTACGAGCAGTACTTC. This codes for CASSRPGGLYEQYF.

The chain is built from TRBV19 and TRBJ1-6; perhaps TRBD1 as D (6 bases). Trimming took 3 bases from V and 10 from J, leaving 10 bases between them. Germline CDR1 and CDR2: LNHDA and SQIVND (reference sequence). The CDR3 has 13 amino acids. In nucleotides, the CDR3 is TGTGCCAGTAGTATTCCAGGGGAATCACCCCTCCACTTT. Protein product: CASSIPGESPLHF.

This chain connects TRBV7-2 to TRBJ2-1; D call uncertain. This CDR3 spans 13 amino acids. CDR1 is SGHTA, CDR2 FQGNSA, per germline. Trimming took 2 bases from V and 5 from J, leaving 7 bases between them. The CDR3 bases are TGTGCCAGCAGCTTACCCCTAAACAATGAGCAGTTCTTC. It translates to CASSLPLNNEQFF.

V is TRBV20-1 and J is TRBJ2-7, with 11 bases fitting TRBD1. This CDR3 region has 14 residues. Germline CDR1 and CDR2: DFQATT and SNEGSKA (reference sequence). V trimming: 3 bases; J trimming: 5 bases; junction bases outside the gene matches: 6. The CDR3 here is CSASSDRGLHEQYF. The DNA of the CDR3 is TGCAGTGCTAGTTCGGACAGGGGGCTTCACGAGCAGTACTTC.

The chain carries TRBV7-3 and TRBJ2-1; TRBD1 agrees at 7 bases. The V segment lost 5 bases and the J segment 2 bases; nucleotides outside the gene matches: 6. Looked up from germline, CDR1 is SGHTA and CDR2 is FQGTGA. There are 15 residues in the CDR3. The chain's CDR3 is CASSLTGSPYNEQFF. The CDR3 coding sequence is TGTGCCAGCAGCCTGACAGGGTCCCCCTACAATGAGCAGTTCTTC.

The chain employs TRBV5-4 and TRBJ2-7, with 7 bases fitting TRBD1. CDR3 length equals 12 residues. Germline V gene lookup returns CDR1 SGHNT and CDR2 YYREEE (reference sequence). V dropped 4 bases and J dropped 5; count of bases not matched to a gene: 3. CDR3 DNA sequence: TGTGCCAGCAGCCGGGACAGAAACGAGCAGTACTTC. Protein sequence: CASSRDRNEQYF.

This chain uses TRBV5-4 with TRBJ2-2; 8 bases agree with TRBD2. V gave up 0 bases and J gave up 5 bases; unmatched junction bases: 9. This CDR3 is 17 amino acids long. The germline CDR1 and CDR2 sequences are SGHNT and YYREEE (reference sequence). The CDR3 sequence: CASSLGLATSGTGELFF. The DNA of the CDR3 is TGTGCCAGCAGCTTGGGACTAGCGACCTCGGGGACCGGGGAGCTGTTTTTT.

The gene calls are TRBV5-1 and TRBJ2-7, with 7 bases aligning to TRBD1. CDR3 length: 13 amino acids. Germline CDR1 and CDR2: SGHRS and YFSETQ. V lost 5 bases and J lost 6; bases outside the gene matches: 8. The CDR3 loop is CASSRQGVGEQYF. The CDR3 DNA is TGCGCCAGCAGTCGGCAGGGGGTAGGCGAGCAGTACTTC.

The chain links TRBV7-9 to TRBJ2-1, with 7 bases aligning to TRBD1. The CDR3 is 14 amino acids. Unmatched junction bases numbered 3, after V lost 3 bases and J lost 4 bases. Germline loops: CDR1 SEHNR, CDR2 FQNEAQ (reference sequence). The CDR3 region is CASSFLDRYNEQFF. The CDR3 DNA follows: TGTGCCAGCAGCTTTCTGGACAGGTACAATGAGCAGTTCTTC.

The gene calls are TRBV7-6 and TRBJ2-3; 11 bases map to TRBD2. The CDR3 length is 17 residues. CDR1 and CDR2 (germline): SGHVS, FNYEAQ. The trim removed 1 base at V and 0 bases at J, leaving 3 bases unmatched. The CDR3 is CASSLGTSGQSTDTQYF. In DNA, the CDR3 is TGTGCCAGCAGCTTAGGGACTAGCGGGCAAAGCACAGATACGCAGTATTTT.

The chain carries TRBV12-5 and TRBJ2-3; 15 bases are shared with TRBD2. This CDR3 is 17 amino acids long. Germline V lookup: CDR1 LGHNT, CDR2 FRNRAP. V lost 2 bases to trimming and J lost 2 bases; unmatched junction nucleotides: 2. For the CDR3, the DNA is TGTGCTAGTGGTTTGCGGACTAGCGGGAGGGACACAGATACGCAGTATTTT. Amino acid sequence: CASGLRTSGRDTDTQYF.

The chain employs TRBV4-3 and TRBJ1-2, with no clear D. This CDR3 contains 16 residues. V lost 0 bases and J 4 bases, leaving 15 bases between the germline ends. Germline loops: CDR1 LGHNA, CDR2 YSLEER. As DNA, the CDR3 is TGCGCCAGCAGCCAAGATCGATTGGCCCCGGGCTATGGCTACACCTTC. Protein: CASSQDRLAPGYGYTF.

J is TRBJ1-1 and V is TRBV11-2; 9 bases line up with TRBD1. The CDR3 totals 14 residues. Germline V gives CDR1 SGHAT, CDR2 FQNNGV. V shed 5 bases and J 6 bases; nucleotides not matched to a gene: 7. CDR3 region: CASSGNRGLAEAFF. The CDR3 coding sequence is TGTGCCAGCAGCGGTAACAGGGGGCTGGCTGAAGCTTTCTTT.

The J gene is TRBJ2-7, the V gene TRBV12-3 or TRBV12-4; D is possibly TRBD1 (6 bases). With 6 bases removed from V and 0 bases from J, the gap between germline ends came to 9 bases. This CDR3 is 13 amino acids long. DNA of the CDR3: TGTGCCAGCAGCAGGGGCTTCTCCTACGAGCAGTACTTC. Its translation is CASSRGFSYEQYF.

The chain joins TRBV7-8 to TRBJ1-2, with TRBD1 matching 11 bases. V trimming: 1 base; J trimming: 5 bases; junction bases outside the gene matches: 6. This CDR3 has 16 residues. Germline V lookup: CDR1 SGHVS, CDR2 FQNEAQ. The DNA of the CDR3 is TGTGCCAGCAGCTTAGGAGGACAGGGGGCATATTATGGCTACACCTTC. This codes for CASSLGGQGAYYGYTF.

In this sample, this clone turned up once. The rearrangement joins TRBV7-2 to TRBJ2-1; 8 nucleotides line up with TRBD1. V lost 4 bases to trimming and J lost 7 bases; unmatched junction nucleotides: 6. The CDR3 spans 14 residues. The germline CDR1 and CDR2 sequences are SGHTA and FQGNSA. This CDR3 is CASSYRQGLNEQFF. DNA of the CDR3: TGTGCCAGCAGCTATCGACAGGGGTTGAATGAGCAGTTCTTC. The whole variable domain, remainder taken from reference TRBV7-2 and TRBJ2-1, is GAGVSQSPSNKVTEKGKDVELRCDPISGHTALYWYRQSLGQGLEFLIYFQGNSAPDKSGLPSDRFSAERTGGSVSTLTIQRTQQEDSAVYLCASSYRQGLNEQFFGPGTRLTVL.

This chain joins TRBV5-1 and TRBJ1-1, with a weak D call TRBD1 (6 bases). CDR1 is SGHRS, CDR2 YFSETQ, per germline. This CDR3 is 13 amino acids long. Trimming stripped 4 bases from V and 8 bases from J, with 15 bases between. The CDR3 coding sequence is TGCGCCAGCAGCCTTGGACAGTATAACGAAGCTTTCTTT. It is translated as CASSLGQYNEAFF.

This clone turned up a few times. The rearrangement uses TRBV7-9 and TRBJ1-6, with D unclear. The germline V and J ends were trimmed by 1 base and 10 bases, with 11 bases remaining between them. This CDR3 spans 14 amino acids. Germline CDR1 reads SEHNR; CDR2 reads FQNEAQ (reference sequence). In DNA, the CDR3 is TGTGCCAGCAGCTTAGACCCCAGCGGGTCACCCCTCCACTTT. This sequence encodes CASSLDPSGSPLHF.